This T cell receptor beta chain was captured by sequencing in a study of cytomegalovirus exposure and HLA in healthy donors (dated by TCRdb to about 2017). About the full investigation: In an earlier analysis of 450 to 750 of the donors, around 300 Gb of sequence data and 120 million or so unique TCR beta sequences from about 190 million T cells were reported. Along with the approximately 700-subject first cohort, a separate validation cohort of about 110 different subjects was used. The study used immunosequencing to profile the T cell repertoires of several hundred subjects and linked those repertoires to cytomegalovirus serostatus. Of the 300 to 500 genotyped donors, less than 90% were placed in the genetic ancestry cluster associated with self-reported Caucasian donors. To study patterns of TCR occurrence, a later analysis re-analyzed previously published TCR beta repertoires from 666 donors and added high-resolution HLA genotyping. Around 320 gigabases of sequencing data and approximately 84 million unique TCR sequences were included in an early release covering about 700 HLA-typed donors. The later analysis used no new phenotypic data to find candidate immune exposures, relying instead on TCR beta sequences and their occurrence across donors. Among about 410 genotyped donors of the cohort, an average of roughly 230,000 unique TCR beta nucleotide sequences was sequenced per donor, of which about 19% were non-productive. The study was designed to test whether signatures of past pathogen exposure could be identified by cataloging public T cell receptors. HLA typing covered class I and class II loci at four-digit resolution. About 5 DR-DQ haplotypes were handled as single units for association and clustering, since linkage in the cohort was strong. To predict cytomegalovirus infection status, the study combined high-throughput TCR immunosequencing, statistical association of individual TCRs with disease status, and machine learning. An earlier analysis of 587 of the donors applied high-throughput TCR beta sequencing to assess whether each TCR beta V gene segment acted as functional or pseudogenic. All discovery cohort repertoires had been generated using a single sequencing platform. A later genetic analysis used genome-wide SNP genotypes for 398 of the 666 donors, treating that subset as a discovery cohort. Alongside the repertoire data, information on donor age, sex, ethnicity and CMV serostatus was compiled. The number of typed donors differed by locus: roughly 620-630 for A, B, C, DRB1 and DQB1; approximately 520 for DQA1; approximately 600 for DPA1; and around 470 for DPB1. Here is what the overall study found, with its caveats: A later genetic analysis reported fewer N-insertions in productive TCRs among donors in an Asian-associated ancestry cluster than the roughly 650-donor mean. Because the 87-base-pair reads could not distinguish some IMGT-functional V segments, including TRBV6-2 and TRBV6-3, those segments were excluded. In a later analysis, TCR association rates were found to vary across HLA loci, with the most associated TCRs seen for DRB1 alleles and the fewest for HLA-C alleles. A few of the identified cytomegalovirus-associated TCR beta chains were confirmed in vitro to be specific for cytomegalovirus antigens. In a later analysis, 16,951 TCR beta sequences were associated with specific HLA alleles at a false discovery rate of 0.05. When HLA alleles, especially DR and DQ, strongly co-occurred, attributing TCR associations to individual alleles was difficult. In a later genetic analysis, a missense DCLRE1C variant was associated with V-gene and J-gene trimming of TCR beta chains, and the association was replicated in an independent cohort. The classifier was reported to diagnose cytomegalovirus status with high specificity and sensitivity in both the original and validation cohorts. A later analysis reported that several top co-occurrence clusters appeared linked to parvovirus B19, influenza, CMV and Epstein-Barr virus. A total of about 150 TCR beta chains were listed by the study as associated with cytomegalovirus. In a later analysis, HLA-associated TCR beta chains showed more clonal expansion and lower generation probabilities than non-associated chains that were equally common. CMV serostatus was the only immune exposure information available for the cohort. This cohort had only TCR beta chains sequenced, and the lack of alpha or paired-chain data limited which features could be detected. In a later analysis, most CMV-associated TCR beta chains were found to appear HLA-restricted, with HLA associations seemingly driven largely by CMV exposure. According to the authors, the approach could potentially be generalized to other disease states and immunological phenotypes. Across donors, most TCR sequences were observed very rarely, whereas some public TCRs were present in many individuals. Roughly 17 rarely observed V segments, including chromosome 9 orphons, were excluded from the earlier analysis of several hundred of the donors because counts were too low. In an earlier analysis of 587 of the donors, most TCR beta V segments appeared in productive rearrangements about 87% or about 30% of the time, broadly matching IMGT annotations. A cluster of highly shared sequence variants was judged likely to represent a technical artifact of the sequencing pipeline. A further reported finding was that TCR beta sequences accurately predicted the HLA-A and HLA-B alleles for most subjects in the first cohort. Roughly uniform sequencing depth across donors was assumed in presence/absence analyses, although this assumption may not hold. Correlated functional status among segregating V segments might be attributable to linkage disequilibrium, but an unknown experimental factor could not be ruled out. Because HLA typing was missing for some donors at each locus, association tests included only the typed subset.

In total, approximately 690 healthy bone marrow donors made up the cohort. All cohort members were sampled while nominally healthy, although unrecorded immune exposures were likely present. The donor tested CMV seronegative, placing the donor among the 350 to 400 seronegative members of the cohort. A peripheral blood sample was provided by each donor, and peripheral blood mononuclear cells were used for TCR beta sequencing. The Qiagen DNeasy Blood Extraction Kit was used to extract genomic DNA from the blood cell samples. As regards this clone: The specificity of this receptor is unknown. Qualities for individual bases were not recorded, and no much larger clone is one base off.

The CDR3 covers 16 residues, taking in both the cysteine and the phenylalanine. Just CDR3 DNA is preserved here, 48 bases in frame from base 1. V trim: 1 base; J trim: 9 bases; unmatched bases: 10. The germline V gene yields SGHAT for CDR1 and FQNNGV for CDR2. Library preparation used the immunoSEQ multiplex PCR assay. For the multiplex PCR, a mixture combining 60 forward primers for TCR Vbeta segments and 13 reverse primers for TCR Jbeta segments was used. The CDR3 region of rearranged TCR beta genes was amplified from genomic DNA with a multiplex PCR assay. Amplified TCR beta libraries were sequenced as 87-base-pair reads on the Illumina HiSeq System. In the paper's pipeline: A later analysis counted about 80 million unique TCR beta chains across the 500 to 850 repertoires, and roughly 11 million of these chains were shared by at least two donors. Raw reads were error-corrected and collapsed into unique sequences by a nearest-neighbor algorithm in which closely related sequences were merged to remove PCR and sequencing errors. CDR3 sequences were aligned to IMGT reference sequences to assign V, D and J gene segments. For a sequence to be retained, a match of at least six nucleotides was required to both a V gene segment and a J gene segment. Rearrangements were called productive when the CDR3 lacked stop codons and stayed in frame with V and J; all others were non-productive. Following IMGT convention, CDR3 was defined as the stretch from the second conserved V-encoded cysteine up to the conserved J-encoded phenylalanine. In an earlier analysis of more than 550 of the donors, sequences lacking an unambiguous match to a single V gene segment were excluded. In an earlier analysis of approximately 560 of the donors, a V segment was called functional when productive rearrangements were above 56.7%, and segregating when the standard deviation between donors exceeded 5%. A statistical classification framework was developed to diagnose cytomegalovirus status using the catalog of TCR beta chain sequences. In a later analysis, V and J genes were assigned by comparing TCR nucleotide sequences against IMGT/GENE-DB human TR gene sequences. A later analysis assigned CDR3 sequences and most-parsimonious VDJ recombination scenarios with the TCRdist pipeline. In a later analysis, every TCR beta chain was defined by the combination of its CDR3 amino acid sequence and its V-gene family, and reads without a unique V-gene family were dropped. A later analysis removed 592 highly shared, low-generation-probability nucleotide sequences to deal with suspected cross-contamination and a sequencing artifact. For each public chain, a later analysis derived a clonal expansion index from normalized ranks of inferred template counts within each repertoire. In a later analysis, generation probabilities were computed with a VDJ recombination model fitted to out-of-frame rearrangements, and the resulting probabilities were checked against IGoR. Hypergeometric tests were used in a later analysis to score TCR-TCR, TCR-HLA and TCR-CMV co-occurrence, with a repertoire-size bias correction applied to the TCR pairs. To estimate false discovery rates, a later analysis permuted the HLA or CMV assignments 20 times. A later analysis grouped co-occurring TCRs with DBSCAN, adding TCRdist sequence similarity when clustering within HLA-allele-positive subsets. For co-occurrence clustering, repertoires with fewer than 30,000 or more than 120,000 public chains were excluded, along with a handful of repertoires with anomalous nucleotide sharing. TCRdb's version of the immuneACCESS table is confined to in-frame rearrangements and falls short of the full clone set. An unresolved V gene accounts for under half of the shortfall where checked; the remainder is of unknown origin. Clone size and the V and J calls come from that table; the DNA yielded D and trimming. For this sample there are 100,000 to 150,000 clones; 75% to 90% appear just once. The leading ten clones occupy more than 2.5% of the sample.

The origin of this receptor is a male donor in good health and CMV-seronegative. This sequence uses TRBV11-2 and TRBJ2-1, with 9 bases in between that match TRBD2. Source material: PBMCs. DNA sequence: TGTGCCAGCAGCTTAGCTAGCGGGAAGGCGGAGGCTGAGCAGTTCTTC. This codes for CASSLASGKAEAEQFF.